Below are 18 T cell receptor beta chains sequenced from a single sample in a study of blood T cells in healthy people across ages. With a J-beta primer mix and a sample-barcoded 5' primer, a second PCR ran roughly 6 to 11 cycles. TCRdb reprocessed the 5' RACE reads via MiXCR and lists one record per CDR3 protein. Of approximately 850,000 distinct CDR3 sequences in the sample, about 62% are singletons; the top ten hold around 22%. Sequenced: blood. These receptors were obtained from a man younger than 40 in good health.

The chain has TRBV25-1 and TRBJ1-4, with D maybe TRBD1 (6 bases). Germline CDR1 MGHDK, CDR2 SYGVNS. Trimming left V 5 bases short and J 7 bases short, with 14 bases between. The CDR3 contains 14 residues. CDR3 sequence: CASSTAGAPEKLFF. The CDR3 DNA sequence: TGTGCCAGCAGTACCGCGGGGGCGCCTGAAAAACTGTTTTTT.

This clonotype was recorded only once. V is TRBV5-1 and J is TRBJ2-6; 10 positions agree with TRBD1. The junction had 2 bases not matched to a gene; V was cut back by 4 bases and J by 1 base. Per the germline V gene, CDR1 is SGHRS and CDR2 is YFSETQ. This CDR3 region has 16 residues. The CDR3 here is CASSRTGGSGANVLTF. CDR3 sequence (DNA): TGCGCCAGCAGCCGGACAGGGGGTTCTGGGGCCAACGTCCTGACTTTC.

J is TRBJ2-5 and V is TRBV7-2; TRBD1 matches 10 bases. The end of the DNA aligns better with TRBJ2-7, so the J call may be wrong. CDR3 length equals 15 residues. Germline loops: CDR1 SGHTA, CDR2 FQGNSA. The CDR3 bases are TGTGCCAGCAGCTTAGGAGTGGGACAGGGGTACGAGCAGTACTTC. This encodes CASSLGVGQGYEQYF.

The CDR3 DNA reads TGTGCCAGCAGCTGGGCCGGGACTACGAGGAACACCGGGGAGCTGTTTTTT. It is translated as CASSWAGTTRNTGELFF. The J gene is TRBJ2-2, the V gene TRBV12-3 or TRBV12-4; 7 nucleotides align to TRBD2. After removal of 6 bases from V and 1 base from J, the junction contained 11 bases not matched to a gene. This CDR3 contains 17 residues.

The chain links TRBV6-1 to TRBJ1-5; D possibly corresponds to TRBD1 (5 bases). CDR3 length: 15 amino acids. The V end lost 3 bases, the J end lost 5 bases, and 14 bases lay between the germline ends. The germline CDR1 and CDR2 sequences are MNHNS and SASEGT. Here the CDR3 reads CASSDGGREHQPQHF. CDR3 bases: TGTGCCAGCAGTGACGGGGGTCGCGAGCATCAGCCCCAGCATTTT.

The CDR3: CASRRGRAEQYF. The CDR3 coding sequence is TGTGCCAGCAGAAGGGGCAGGGCCGAGCAGTACTTC. V is TRBV2 and J is TRBJ2-7; possible D gene TRBD1, 5 bases. In germline, CDR1 is SNHLY, CDR2 FYNNEI. The V end lost 6 bases, the J end lost 6 bases, and 12 bases lay between the germline ends. CDR3 length equals 12 residues.

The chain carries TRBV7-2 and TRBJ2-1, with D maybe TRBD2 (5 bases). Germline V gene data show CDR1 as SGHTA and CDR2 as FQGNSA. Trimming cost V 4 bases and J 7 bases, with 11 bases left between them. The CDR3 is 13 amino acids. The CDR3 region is CASSSESGNEQFF. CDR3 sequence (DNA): TGTGCCAGCAGCTCAGAGAGCGGAAATGAGCAGTTCTTC.

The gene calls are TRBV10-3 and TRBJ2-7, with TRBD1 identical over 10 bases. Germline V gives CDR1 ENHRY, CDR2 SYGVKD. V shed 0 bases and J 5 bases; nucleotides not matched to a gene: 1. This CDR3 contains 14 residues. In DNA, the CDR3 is TGTGCCATCAGTGAGTCGACAGGGGGCGACGAGCAGTACTTC. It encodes CAISESTGGDEQYF.

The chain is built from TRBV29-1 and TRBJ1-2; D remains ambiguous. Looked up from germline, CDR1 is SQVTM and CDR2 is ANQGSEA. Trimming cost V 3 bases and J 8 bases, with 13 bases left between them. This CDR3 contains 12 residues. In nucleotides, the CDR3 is TGCAGCGTTGACCCCAGGCACGGAGGCTACACCTTC. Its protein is CSVDPRHGGYTF. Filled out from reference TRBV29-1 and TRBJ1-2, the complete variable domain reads SAVISQKPSRDICQRGTSLTIQCQVDSQVTMMFWYRQQPGQSLTLIATANQGSEATYESGFVIDKFPISRPNLTFSTLTVSNMSPEDSSIYLCSVDPRHGGYTFGSGTRLTVV.

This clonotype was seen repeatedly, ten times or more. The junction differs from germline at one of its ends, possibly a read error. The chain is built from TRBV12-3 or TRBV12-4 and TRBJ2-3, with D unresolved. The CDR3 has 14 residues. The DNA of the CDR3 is TGTGCCAGCAGTTTCGGAGTGGCCGGAGATATGCAGTATTTT. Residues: CASSFGVAGDMQYF.

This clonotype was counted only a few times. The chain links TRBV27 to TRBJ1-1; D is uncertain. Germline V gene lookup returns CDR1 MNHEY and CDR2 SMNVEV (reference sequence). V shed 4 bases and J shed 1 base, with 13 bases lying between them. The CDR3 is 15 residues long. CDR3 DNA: TGTGCCAGCAGTTCCCCCCGGCAGGCGAACACTGAAGCTTTCTTT. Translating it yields CASSSPRQANTEAFF.

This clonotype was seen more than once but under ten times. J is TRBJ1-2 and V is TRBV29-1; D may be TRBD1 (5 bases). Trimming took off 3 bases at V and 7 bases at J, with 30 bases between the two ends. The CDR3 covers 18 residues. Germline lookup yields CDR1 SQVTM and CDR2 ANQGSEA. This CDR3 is CSVEAVDSGTATHGGYTF. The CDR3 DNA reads TGCAGCGTTGAGGCGGTAGATTCCGGGACGGCCACTCATGGTGGCTACACCTTC.

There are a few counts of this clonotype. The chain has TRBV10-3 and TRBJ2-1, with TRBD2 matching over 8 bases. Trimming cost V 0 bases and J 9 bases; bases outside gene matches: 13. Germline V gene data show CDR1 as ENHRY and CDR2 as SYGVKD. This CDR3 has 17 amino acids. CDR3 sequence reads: CAISESAIAGTGGEQFF. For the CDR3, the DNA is TGTGCCATCAGTGAGTCGGCGATAGCGGGGACTGGCGGTGAGCAGTTCTTC.

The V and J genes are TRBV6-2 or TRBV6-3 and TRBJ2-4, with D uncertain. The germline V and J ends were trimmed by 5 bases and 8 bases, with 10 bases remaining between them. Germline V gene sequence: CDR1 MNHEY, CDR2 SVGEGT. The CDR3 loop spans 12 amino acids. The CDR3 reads CASSPESDIQYF. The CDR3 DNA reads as TGTGCCAGCAGTCCGGAGTCGGACATTCAGTACTTC.

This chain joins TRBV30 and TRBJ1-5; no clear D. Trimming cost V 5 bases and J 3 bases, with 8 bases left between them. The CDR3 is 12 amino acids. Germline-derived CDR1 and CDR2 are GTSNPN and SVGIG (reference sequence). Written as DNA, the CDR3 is TGTGCCTGGGACGGGAACAATCAGCCCCAGCATTTT. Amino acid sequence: CAWDGNNQPQHF. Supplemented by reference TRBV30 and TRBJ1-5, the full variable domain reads SQTIHQWPATLVQPVGSPLSLECTVEGTSNPNLYWYRQAAGRGLQLLFYSVGIGQISSEVPQNLSASRPQDRQFILSSKKLLLSDSGFYLCAWDGNNQPQHFGDGTRLSIL.

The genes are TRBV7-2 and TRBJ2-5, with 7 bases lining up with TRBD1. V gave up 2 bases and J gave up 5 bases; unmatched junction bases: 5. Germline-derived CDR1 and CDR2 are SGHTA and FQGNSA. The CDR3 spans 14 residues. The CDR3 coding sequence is TGTGCCAGCAGCTTAACACAGGGGTTGGAGACCCAGTACTTC. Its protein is CASSLTQGLETQYF.

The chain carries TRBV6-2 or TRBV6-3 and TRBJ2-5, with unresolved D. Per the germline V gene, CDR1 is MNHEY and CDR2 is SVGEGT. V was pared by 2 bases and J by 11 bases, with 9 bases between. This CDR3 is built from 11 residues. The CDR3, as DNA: TGTGCCAGCAGTTACCCCCGTGAGCAGTACTTC. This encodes CASSYPREQYF.

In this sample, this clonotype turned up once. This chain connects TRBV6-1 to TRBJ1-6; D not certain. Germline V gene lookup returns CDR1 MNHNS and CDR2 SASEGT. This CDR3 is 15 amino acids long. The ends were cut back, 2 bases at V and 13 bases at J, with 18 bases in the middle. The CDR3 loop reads CASSEFGPSTSPLHF. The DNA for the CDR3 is TGTGCCAGCAGTGAATTCGGACCTTCAACTTCCCCCCTCCACTTT.